One T cell receptor (beta chain) is described in this entry. The entry originates in a study of T cells in Graves' hyperthyroidism and ophthalmopathy. Ophthalmopathy cases met thresholds of Clinical Activity Score at least 3, NOSPECS grade at least 4 and duration under 3 months. Fresh peripheral blood, about 9.6 ml, yielded the PBMCs. V was clipped by 0 bases and J by 3 bases, with 6 bases between them. Germline-derived CDR1 and CDR2 are MDHEN and SYDVKM. CDR3 length: 14 amino acids. Amplification targeted TCR beta CDR3 regions from RNA transcripts. The HTBI primer set served for first-round RT-PCR of the TCR CDR3. TCRdb used MiXCR to reprocess the multiplex PCR reads, holding one entry per CDR3 protein. Among approximately 380,000 distinct CDR3 sequences listed, roughly 13% were seen once.

The sequence came from a man over 45 with Graves' ophthalmopathy. J is TRBJ1-3 and V is TRBV28; D call uncertain. Sequencing was performed on blood. CDR3 residues: CASSLWGSGNTIYF. CDR3 nucleotide sequence: TGTGCCAGCAGTTTATGGGGGAGTGGAAACACCATATATTTT.